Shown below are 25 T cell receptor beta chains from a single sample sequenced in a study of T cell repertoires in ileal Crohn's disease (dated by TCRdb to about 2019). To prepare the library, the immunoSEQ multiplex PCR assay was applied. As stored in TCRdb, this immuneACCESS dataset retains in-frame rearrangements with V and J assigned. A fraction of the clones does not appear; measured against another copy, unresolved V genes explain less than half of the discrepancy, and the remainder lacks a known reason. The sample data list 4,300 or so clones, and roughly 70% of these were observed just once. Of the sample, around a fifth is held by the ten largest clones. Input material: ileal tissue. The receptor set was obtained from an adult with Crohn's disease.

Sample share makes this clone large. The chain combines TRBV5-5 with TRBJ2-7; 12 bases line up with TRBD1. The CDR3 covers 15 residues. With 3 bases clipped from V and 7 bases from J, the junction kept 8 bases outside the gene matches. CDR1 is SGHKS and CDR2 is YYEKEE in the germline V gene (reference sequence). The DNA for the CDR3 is TGTGCCAGCAGCTCCTCCGGGACAGGGGGCGCGGAGCAGTACTTC. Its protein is CASSSSGTGGAEQYF.

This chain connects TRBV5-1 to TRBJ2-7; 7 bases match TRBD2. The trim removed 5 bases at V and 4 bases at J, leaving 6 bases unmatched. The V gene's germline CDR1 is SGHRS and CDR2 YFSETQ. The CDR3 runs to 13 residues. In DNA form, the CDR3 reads TGCGCCAGCAGTTCCGGCGGGAGTTACGAGCAGTACTTC. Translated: CASSSGGSYEQYF.

CDR3: CASSRRQGDGYTF. The CDR3 DNA reads as TGCGCCAGCAGCCGCCGACAGGGGGATGGCTACACCTTC. The chain has TRBV5-1 and TRBJ1-2; 9 positions agree with TRBD1. V gave up 4 bases and J gave up 6 bases; unmatched junction bases: 4. Germline V lookup: CDR1 SGHRS, CDR2 YFSETQ. CDR3 size: 13 residues.

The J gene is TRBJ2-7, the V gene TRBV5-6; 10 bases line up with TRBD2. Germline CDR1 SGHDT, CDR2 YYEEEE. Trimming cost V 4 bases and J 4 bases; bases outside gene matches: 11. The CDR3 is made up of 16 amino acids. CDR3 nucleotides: TGTGCCAGCAGCCCGGCGGGAGCGGGAGGGATATACGAGCAGTACTTC. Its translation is CASSPAGAGGIYEQYF.

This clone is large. The CDR3 nucleotides read TGTGCCAGCAGCCCTCGGGACACCGACTCTGGAAACACCATATATTTT. Translation: CASSPRDTDSGNTIYF. V and J are TRBV13 and TRBJ1-3; D may be TRBD1 (6 bases). The germline CDR1 and CDR2 sequences are PRHDT and FYEKMQ (reference sequence). V was clipped by 5 bases and J by 0 bases, with 14 bases between them. The CDR3 contains 16 residues.

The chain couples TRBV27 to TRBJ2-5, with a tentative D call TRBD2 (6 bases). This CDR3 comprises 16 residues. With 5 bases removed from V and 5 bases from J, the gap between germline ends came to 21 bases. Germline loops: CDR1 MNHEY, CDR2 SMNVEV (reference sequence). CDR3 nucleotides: TGTGCCAGCAGTGCCAGGGACTCCCCGGGATGGGAGACCCAGTACTTC. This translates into CASSARDSPGWETQYF.

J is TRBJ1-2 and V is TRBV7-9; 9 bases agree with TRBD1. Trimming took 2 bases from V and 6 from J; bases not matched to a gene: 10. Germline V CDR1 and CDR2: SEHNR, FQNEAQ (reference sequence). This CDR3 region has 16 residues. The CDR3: CASSLTGQGRRDGYTF. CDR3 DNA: TGTGCCAGCAGCTTAACTGGACAGGGGCGCAGGGATGGCTACACCTTC.

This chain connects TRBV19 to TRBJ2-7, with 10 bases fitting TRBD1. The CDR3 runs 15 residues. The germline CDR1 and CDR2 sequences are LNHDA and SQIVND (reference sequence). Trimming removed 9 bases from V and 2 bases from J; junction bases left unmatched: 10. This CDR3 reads CASHPTGGNPYEQYF. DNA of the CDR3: TGTGCCAGCCACCCGACAGGGGGCAATCCCTACGAGCAGTACTTC. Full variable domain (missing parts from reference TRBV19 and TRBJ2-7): DGGITQSPKYLFRKEGQNVTLSCEQNLNHDAMYWYRQDPGQGLRLIYYSQIVNDFQKGDIAEGYSVSREKKESFPLTVTSAQKNPTAFYLCASHPTGGNPYEQYFGPGTRLTVT.

The chain's CDR3 is CASSYSKGAGNTIYF. The CDR3 DNA reads TGTGCCAGCAGTTACTCGAAAGGGGCTGGAAACACCATATATTTT. The J gene is TRBJ1-3, the V gene TRBV6-5; D is perhaps TRBD1 (5 bases). CDR1 is MNHEY, CDR2 SVGAGI, per germline. V lost 0 bases and J 2 bases, leaving 8 bases between the germline ends. The CDR3 has 15 residues.

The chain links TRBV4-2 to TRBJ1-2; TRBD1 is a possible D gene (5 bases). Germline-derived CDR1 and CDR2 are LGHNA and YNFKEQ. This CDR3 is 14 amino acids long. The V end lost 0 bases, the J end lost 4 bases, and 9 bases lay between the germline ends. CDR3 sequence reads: CASSQDLQGYGYTF. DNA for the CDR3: TGTGCCAGCAGCCAAGATCTGCAGGGCTATGGCTACACCTTC.

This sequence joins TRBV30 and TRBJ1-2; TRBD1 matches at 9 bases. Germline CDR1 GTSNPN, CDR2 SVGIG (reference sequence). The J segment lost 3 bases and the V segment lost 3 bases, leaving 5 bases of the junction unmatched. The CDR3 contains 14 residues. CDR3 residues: CAWRTGGNYYGYTF. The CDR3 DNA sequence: TGTGCCTGGAGGACAGGGGGAAACTACTATGGCTACACCTTC.

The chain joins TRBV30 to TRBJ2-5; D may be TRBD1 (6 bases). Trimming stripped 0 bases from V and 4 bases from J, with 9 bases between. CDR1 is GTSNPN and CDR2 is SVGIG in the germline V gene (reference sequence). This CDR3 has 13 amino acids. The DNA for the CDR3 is TGTGCCTGGAGTGTACGAGGGGGAGAGACCCAGTACTTC. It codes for CAWSVRGGETQYF.

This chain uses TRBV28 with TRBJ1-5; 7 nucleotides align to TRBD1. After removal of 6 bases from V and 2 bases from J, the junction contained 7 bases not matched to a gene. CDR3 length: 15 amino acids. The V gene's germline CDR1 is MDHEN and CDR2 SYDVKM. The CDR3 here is CASREQGSRNQPQHF. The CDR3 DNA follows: TGTGCCAGCAGGGAACAGGGGTCTCGCAATCAGCCCCAGCATTTT.

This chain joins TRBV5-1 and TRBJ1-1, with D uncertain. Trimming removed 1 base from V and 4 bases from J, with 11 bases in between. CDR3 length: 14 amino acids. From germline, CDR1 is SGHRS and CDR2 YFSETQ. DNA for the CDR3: TGCGCCAGCAGCTTGTTTTCCTCAGGCACTGAAGCTTTCTTT. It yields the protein CASSLFSSGTEAFF.

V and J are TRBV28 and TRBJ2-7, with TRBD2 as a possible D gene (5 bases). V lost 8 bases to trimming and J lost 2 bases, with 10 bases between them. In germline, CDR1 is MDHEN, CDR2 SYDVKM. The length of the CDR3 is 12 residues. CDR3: CASRGPTYEQYF. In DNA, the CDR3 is TGTGCCAGCCGAGGGCCGACCTACGAGCAGTACTTC.

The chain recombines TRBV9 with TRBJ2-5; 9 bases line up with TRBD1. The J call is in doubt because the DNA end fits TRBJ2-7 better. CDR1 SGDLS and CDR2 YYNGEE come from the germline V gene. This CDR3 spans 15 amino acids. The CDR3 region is CASSAPGTGIGEQYF. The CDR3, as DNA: TGTGCCAGCAGCGCTCCTGGGACAGGGATTGGCGAGCAGTACTTC.

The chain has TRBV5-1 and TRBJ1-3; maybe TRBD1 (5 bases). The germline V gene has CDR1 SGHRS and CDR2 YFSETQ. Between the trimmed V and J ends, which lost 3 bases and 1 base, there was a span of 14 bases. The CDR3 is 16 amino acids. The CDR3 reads CASSWEGSWSGNTIYF. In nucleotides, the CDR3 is TGCGCCAGCAGCTGGGAGGGGAGTTGGTCTGGAAACACCATATATTTT.

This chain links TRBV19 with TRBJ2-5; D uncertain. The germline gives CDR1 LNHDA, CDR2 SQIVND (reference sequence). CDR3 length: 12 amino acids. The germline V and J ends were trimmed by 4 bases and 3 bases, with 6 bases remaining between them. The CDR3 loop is CASSSGKETQYF. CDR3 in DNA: TGTGCCAGTAGTAGCGGTAAAGAGACCCAGTACTTC. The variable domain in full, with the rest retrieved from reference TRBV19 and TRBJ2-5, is DGGITQSPKYLFRKEGQNVTLSCEQNLNHDAMYWYRQDPGQGLRLIYYSQIVNDFQKGDIAEGYSVSREKKESFPLTVTSAQKNPTAFYLCASSSGKETQYFGPGTRLLVL.

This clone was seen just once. In DNA, the CDR3 is TGTGCCAGCAGCTTATTCGGTCAAGCCCAAGATACGCAGTATTTT. Amino acid sequence: CASSLFGQAQDTQYF. The J gene is TRBJ2-3, the V gene TRBV11-2; D remains ambiguous. V was pared by 2 bases and J by 5 bases, with 14 bases between. The germline CDR1 and CDR2 sequences are SGHAT and FQNNGV. The CDR3 is 15 amino acids.

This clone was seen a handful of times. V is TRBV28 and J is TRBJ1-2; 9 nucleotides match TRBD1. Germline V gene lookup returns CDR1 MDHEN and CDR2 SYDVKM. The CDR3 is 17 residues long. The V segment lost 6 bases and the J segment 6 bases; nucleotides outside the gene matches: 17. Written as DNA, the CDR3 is TGTGCCAGCAGCCCTTTCGGGACAGGGAGAGCTAATAATGGCTACACCTTC. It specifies CASSPFGTGRANNGYTF.

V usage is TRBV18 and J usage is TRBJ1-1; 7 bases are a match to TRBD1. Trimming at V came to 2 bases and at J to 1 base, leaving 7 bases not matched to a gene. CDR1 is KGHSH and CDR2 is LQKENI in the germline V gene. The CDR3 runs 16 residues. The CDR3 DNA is TGTGCCAGCTCACCAGGAATCAACAGGGGGAACACTGAAGCTTTCTTT. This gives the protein CASSPGINRGNTEAFF.

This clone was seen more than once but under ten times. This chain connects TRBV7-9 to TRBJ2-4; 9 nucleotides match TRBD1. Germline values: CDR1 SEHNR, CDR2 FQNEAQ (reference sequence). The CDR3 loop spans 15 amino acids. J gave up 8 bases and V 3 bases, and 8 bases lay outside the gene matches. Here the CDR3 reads CASSLGTGSKDIQYF. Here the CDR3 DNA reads TGTGCCAGCAGCTTGGGGACAGGGAGTAAGGACATTCAGTACTTC. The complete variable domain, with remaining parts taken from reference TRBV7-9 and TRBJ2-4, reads DTGVSQNPRHKITKRGQNVTFRCDPISEHNRLYWYRQTLGQGPEFLTYFQNEAQLEKSRLLSDRFSAERPKGSFSTLEIQRTEQGDSAMYLCASSLGTGSKDIQYFGAGTRLSVL.

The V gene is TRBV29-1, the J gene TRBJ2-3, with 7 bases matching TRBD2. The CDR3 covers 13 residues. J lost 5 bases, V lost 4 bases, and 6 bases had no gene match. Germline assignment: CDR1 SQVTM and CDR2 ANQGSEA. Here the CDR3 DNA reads TGCAGCGTTGGGACTAGGAGGGGAGATACGCAGTATTTT. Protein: CSVGTRRGDTQYF.

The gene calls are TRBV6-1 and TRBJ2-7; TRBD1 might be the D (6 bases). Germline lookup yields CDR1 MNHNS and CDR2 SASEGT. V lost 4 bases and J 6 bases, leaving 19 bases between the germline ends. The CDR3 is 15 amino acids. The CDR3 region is CASSALKQGAAEQYF. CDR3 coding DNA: TGTGCCAGCAGTGCACTAAAACAGGGAGCGGCCGAGCAGTACTTC.

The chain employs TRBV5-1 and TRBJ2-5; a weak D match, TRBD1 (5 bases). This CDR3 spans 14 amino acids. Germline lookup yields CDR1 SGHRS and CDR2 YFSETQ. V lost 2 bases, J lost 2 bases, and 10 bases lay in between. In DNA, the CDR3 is TGCGCCAGCAGCTTTGGACACGGGCAAGAGACCCAGTACTTC. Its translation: CASSFGHGQETQYF. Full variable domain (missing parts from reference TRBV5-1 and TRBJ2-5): KAGVTQTPRYLIKTRGQQVTLSCSPISGHRSVSWYQQTPGQGLQFLFEYFSETQRNKGNFPGRFSGRQFSNSRSEMNVSTLELGDSALYLCASSFGHGQETQYFGPGTRLLVL.